This T cell receptor beta chain was identified during a study of cytomegalovirus exposure and HLA in healthy donors. Study information: Under 90% of roughly 400 genotyped donors fell in the Caucasian-associated ancestry cluster.

The CDR3 loop spans 14 amino acids. The trim removed 0 bases at V and 2 bases at J, leaving 1 base unmatched. CDR1 SGHKS and CDR2 YYEKEE come from the germline V gene (reference sequence). Overall study results and limits: Donors were assumed by presence/absence analyses to have roughly uniform sequencing depth.

Each donor's status was that of a healthy bone marrow donor. Primers for the PCR totalled 60 Vbeta and 13 Jbeta. Repertoires were generated with immunoSEQ multiplex PCR, while TCRdb's copy carries only in-frame clones and drops some. The sample holds about 160,000 clones; approximately 76% are singletons and the top ten take approximately 2%. Concerning this clone: Its antigen remains unknown.

Sequencing was done on a sample of PBMCs. The TCR was taken from a female donor in good health and CMV-seronegative. This chain joins TRBV5-5 and TRBJ1-2, with 7 bases fitting TRBD1. The CDR3 sequence: CASSLAGQNYGYTF. The CDR3, as DNA: TGTGCCAGCAGCTTGGCGGGACAGAACTATGGCTACACCTTC.